This T cell receptor beta chain was observed in a study of PD-L1 blockade in urothelial cancer. Profiled with immunoSEQ multiplex PCR; TCRdb holds only in-frame clones, not every one. The table has around 34,000 clones, approximately 80% seen once. The CDR3 runs to 16 residues. The V and J ends lost 0 bases and 0 bases, in that order; junction bases with no gene match: 5. The germline V gene has CDR1 SGHRS and CDR2 YFSETQ. Time point meaning: pretreatment peripheral blood. This chain joins TRBV5-1 and TRBJ2-7; 8 positions agree with TRBD2. This sample comprised PBMCs, obtained around atezolizumab (anti-PD-L1) treatment. The source of this sequence is a man older than 75 with urothelial cancer. Written as DNA, the CDR3 is TGCGCCAGCAGCTTGGATTGGCTAGCGGGCTCCTACGAGCAGTACTTC. This translates into CASSLDWLAGSYEQYF.